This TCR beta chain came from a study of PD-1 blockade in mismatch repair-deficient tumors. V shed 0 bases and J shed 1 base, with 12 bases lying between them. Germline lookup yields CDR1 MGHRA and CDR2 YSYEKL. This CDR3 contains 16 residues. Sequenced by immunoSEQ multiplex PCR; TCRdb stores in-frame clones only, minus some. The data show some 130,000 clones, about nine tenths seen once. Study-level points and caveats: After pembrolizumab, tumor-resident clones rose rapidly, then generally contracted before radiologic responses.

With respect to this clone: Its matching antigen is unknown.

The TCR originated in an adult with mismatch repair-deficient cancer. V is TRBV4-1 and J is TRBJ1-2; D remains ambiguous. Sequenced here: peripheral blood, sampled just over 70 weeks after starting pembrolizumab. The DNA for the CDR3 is TGCGCCAGCAGCCAAGATTTCCGCGCTATTAACTATGGCTACACCTTC. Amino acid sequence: CASSQDFRAINYGYTF.